This TCR beta chain was recorded in a study of T cell responses to AZD1222 COVID-19 vaccine. Method: immunoSEQ multiplex PCR; TCRdb's copy keeps in-frame clones and lacks some. The table lists 210,000 or so clones, about 95% of them singletons, with 1.7% in the top ten. The germline V gene encodes CDR1 MNHEY and CDR2 SVGAGI. Trimming cost V 0 bases and J 1 base, with 10 bases left between them. This CDR3 comprises 15 residues. This TCR derives from an adult who received the MenACWY meningococcal vaccine as a control. The sample consisted of peripheral blood, taken 28 days after the second dose of the MenACWY control vaccine. The chain employs TRBV6-5 and TRBJ2-7; D unclear. The DNA for the CDR3 is TGTGCCAGCAGTTACTCTGGCAGAATATCCTACGAGCAGTACTTC. It translates to CASSYSGRISYEQYF.